This passage covers 10 T cell receptor beta chains from one sample sequenced in a study of shared clonotypes between healthy human individuals. Profiled with immunoSEQ multiplex PCR; TCRdb holds only in-frame clones, not every one. The sample yields 2 million to 2.5 million clones, about 94% seen once. Sequencing was done on a sample of naive CD4+ T cells sorted from blood. This sample's subset: CD45RA+ positively selected. These TCRs come from a man aged 18 to 35 in good health.

This clone was counted once. Other nucleotide sequences in the sample specify the same CDR3. The V call is TRBV27, the J call TRBJ1-2; TRBD1 might be the D (5 bases). The germline V gene has CDR1 MNHEY and CDR2 SMNVEV (reference sequence). Trimming stripped 4 bases from V and 5 bases from J, with 11 bases between. The CDR3 covers 13 residues. The CDR3: CASSSPGGYGYTF. The CDR3 coding sequence is TGTGCCAGCAGTTCCCCTGGGGGATATGGCTACACCTTC.

The CDR3 reads CASRPDRFEQYF. The CDR3 DNA reads as TGTGCCAGCAGACCGGACAGGTTCGAGCAGTACTTC. The V gene is TRBV2, the J gene TRBJ2-7, with 7 nucleotides matching TRBD1. Germline lookup yields CDR1 SNHLY and CDR2 FYNNEI. Trimming removed 6 bases from V and 6 bases from J; junction bases left unmatched: 5. CDR3 length: 12 amino acids.

The chain employs TRBV5-1 and TRBJ2-2; possibly TRBD2 for D (5 bases). This CDR3 contains 18 residues. Germline lookup yields CDR1 SGHRS and CDR2 YFSETQ. V lost 4 bases to trimming and J lost 3 bases, with 22 bases between them. CDR3 loop: CASSRKKVAGGDTGELFF. Written as DNA, the CDR3 is TGCGCCAGCAGCCGCAAAAAGGTGGCGGGTGGGGACACCGGGGAGCTGTTTTTT.

The rearrangement joins TRBV30 to TRBJ1-2, with TRBD1 matching over 8 bases. CDR3 size: 15 residues. The germline gives CDR1 GTSNPN, CDR2 SVGIG (reference sequence). Trimming took 0 bases from V and 4 from J; bases not matched to a gene: 7. The CDR3 coding sequence is TGTGCCTGGAGTGTCGGACAGGGATTGGGCTATGGCTACACCTTC. It translates to CAWSVGQGLGYGYTF.

This chain uses TRBV5-1 with TRBJ1-2; D possibly corresponds to TRBD1 (6 bases). Germline V gene data show CDR1 as SGHRS and CDR2 as YFSETQ. Trimming left V 0 bases short and J 5 bases short, with 14 bases between. There are 15 residues in the CDR3. The CDR3 coding sequence is TGCGCCAGCAGCTTGGAGGGCAGGGGAACGTATGGCTACACCTTC. Amino acids: CASSLEGRGTYGYTF.

J is TRBJ1-1 and V is TRBV18; the match to TRBD1 covers 8 bases. The CDR3 has 15 residues. V was pared by 4 bases and J by 1 base, with 5 bases of the junction left unmatched. Looked up from germline, CDR1 is KGHSH and CDR2 is LQKENI. In nucleotides, the CDR3 is TGTGCCAGCTCACTCCAGACAGGGGCGAACACTGAAGCTTTCTTT. Translating it yields CASSLQTGANTEAFF.

The rearrangement links TRBV2 to TRBJ2-7; 7 bases are a match to TRBD1. V lost 5 bases, J lost 2 bases, and 9 bases stayed unmatched. The germline V gene has CDR1 SNHLY and CDR2 FYNNEI. This CDR3 has 15 amino acids. The CDR3 nucleotides are TGTGCCAGCAGTCCGGGACAGCGCGGCCCCTACGAGCAGTACTTC. The encoded protein is CASSPGQRGPYEQYF.

This clone has just a few counts. The genes are TRBV12-5 and TRBJ2-1, with 8 bases lining up with TRBD1. The CDR3 runs 19 residues. The germline V gene encodes CDR1 LGHNT and CDR2 FRNRAP. The ends lost 0 bases at V and 4 bases at J; junction bases unmatched: 14. Written as DNA, the CDR3 is TGTGCTAGTGGTTTGGTACGCCCATGGGACAGGCAATGGTACAATGAGCAGTTCTTC. Its translation is CASGLVRPWDRQWYNEQFF.

V usage is TRBV6-7 and J usage is TRBJ2-2; D may match TRBD1 or TRBD2 (6 bases each). TRBV6-7 is assigned to the ORF class and has an uncertain function. There are 16 residues in the CDR3. V gave up 4 bases and J gave up 5 bases, with 17 bases separating them. The CDR3 nucleotides are TGTGCCAGCAGTTTCCGGGGGCCAACAGGGACCGGGGAGCTGTTTTTT. This gives the protein CASSFRGPTGTGELFF.

The chain recombines TRBV10-2 with TRBJ2-7; D uncertain. V was trimmed by 4 bases and J by 3 bases, leaving 10 bases between them. The CDR3 contains 13 residues. Germline loops: CDR1 WSHSY, CDR2 SAAADI. CDR3 amino acids: CASSGNDGYEQYF. DNA for the CDR3: TGCGCCAGCAGTGGAAATGACGGCTACGAGCAGTACTTC.